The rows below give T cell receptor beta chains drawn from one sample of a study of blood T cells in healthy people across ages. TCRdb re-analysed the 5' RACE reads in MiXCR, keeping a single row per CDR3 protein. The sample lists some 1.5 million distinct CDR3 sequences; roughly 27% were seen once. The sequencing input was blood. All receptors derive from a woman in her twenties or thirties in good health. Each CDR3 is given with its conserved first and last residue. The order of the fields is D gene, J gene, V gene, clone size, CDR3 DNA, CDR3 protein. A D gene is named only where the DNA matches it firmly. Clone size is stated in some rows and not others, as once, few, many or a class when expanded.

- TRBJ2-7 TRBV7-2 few TGTGCCAGCAGCCCTGGGGGGACAAACTACGAGCAGTACTTC CASSPGGTNYEQYF
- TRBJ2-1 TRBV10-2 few TGCGCCAGTCCCCCGGGTTCGGGGAATAATGAGCAGTTCTTC CASPPGSGNNEQFF
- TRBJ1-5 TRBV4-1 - TGCGCCAGCAGCCAAGTTTGGGAAAATCAGCCCCAGCATTTT CASSQVWENQPQHF
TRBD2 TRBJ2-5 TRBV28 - TGTGCCAGCAGTTTGGCGGGGGGGCTATCGGAGACCCAGTACTTC CASSLAGGLSETQYF
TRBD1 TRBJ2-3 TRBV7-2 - TGTGCCAGCAGACATACCTCCGGGACAGGGGGTTATACGCAGTATTTT CASRHTSGTGGYTQYF
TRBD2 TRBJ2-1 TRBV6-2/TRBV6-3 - TGTGCCAGCAGTCCGGGACTAGCGGGGCTCGGCAACCCGAATGAGCAGTTCTTC CASSPGLAGLGNPNEQFF
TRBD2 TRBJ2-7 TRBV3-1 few TGTGCCAGCAGCCAACATGGACTAGTCTACGAGCAGTACTTC CASSQHGLVYEQYF
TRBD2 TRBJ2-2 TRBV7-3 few TGTGCCAGCAGCTTGGCGGGGGGGCGAACCGGGGAGCTGTTTTTT CASSLAGGRTGELFF
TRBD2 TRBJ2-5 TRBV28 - TGTGCCAGCAGTTTAACGGGGGGGTCTGGGACCCAGTACTTC CASSLTGGSGTQYF
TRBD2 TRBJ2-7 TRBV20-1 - TGCGGTGGGAGCGGGGGTCCCTGCGAGCAGTACTTC CGGSGGPCEQYF
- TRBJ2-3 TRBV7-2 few TGTGCCAGCAGCTTAGGAGCAAAAGATACGCAGTATTTT CASSLGAKDTQYF
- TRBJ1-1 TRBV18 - TGTGCCAGCTCACCGGATGCGGGGGTTGAAGCTTTCTTT CASSPDAGVEAFF
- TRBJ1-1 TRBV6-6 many TGTGCCAGCAGTTACTCGGCAGGGGCGCGAACTGAAGCTTTCTTT CASSYSAGARTEAFF
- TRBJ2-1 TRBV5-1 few TGCGCCAGCAGCCCGGACAGTTCAGGGGTCAATGAGCAGTTCTTC CASSPDSSGVNEQFF
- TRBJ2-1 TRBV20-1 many TGCAGTGCTAGAATAACTGAGCAGTTCTTC CSARITEQFF
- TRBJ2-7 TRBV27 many TGTGCCAGCAGTTTAAAGAGGGAATACGAGCAGTACTTC CASSLKREYEQYF
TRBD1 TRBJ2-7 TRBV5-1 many TGCGCCAGTAATAGACAGGGTTTCGGCGAGCAGTACTTC CASNRQGFGEQYF
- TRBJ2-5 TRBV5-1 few TGCGCCAGCAGCTTGGACAGGTCCTCGGGAGAGACCCAGTACTTC CASSLDRSSGETQYF
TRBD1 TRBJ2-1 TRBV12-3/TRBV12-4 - TGTGCCAGCAGTTTAATACCGGGACAGGAGTTCTTC CASSLIPGQEFF
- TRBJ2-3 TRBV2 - TGTGCCAGCAGTGCGTCCCCGGATACGCAGTATTTT CASSASPDTQYF
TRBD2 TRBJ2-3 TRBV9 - TGTGCCAGCAGCGTCCCTAGCGGGGAGGATCCTAACACAGATACGCAGTATTTT CASSVPSGEDPNTDTQYF
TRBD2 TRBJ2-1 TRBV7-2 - TGTGTCAGCAGCTTAGCGACTAGCGGATACAATGAGCAGTTCTTC CVSSLATSGYNEQFF
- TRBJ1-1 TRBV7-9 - TGTGCCGGCAGCTTAGGGGGGAACACTGAAGCTTTCTTT CAGSLGGNTEAFF
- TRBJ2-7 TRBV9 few TGTGCCAGCAGCCCCCAGCCAACGACAGACTACGAGCAGTACTTC CASSPQPTTDYEQYF
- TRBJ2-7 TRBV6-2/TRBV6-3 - TGTGCCAGCATCCCACGATGGGGAGACGAGCAGTACTTC CASIPRWGDEQYF
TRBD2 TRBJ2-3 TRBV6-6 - TGTGCCAGCACCCCCGGGACTAGCGAAACAGATACGCAGTATTTT CASTPGTSETDTQYF
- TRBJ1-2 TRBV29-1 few TGCAGCGCTGAAGGGGCCGGTAACTATGGCTACACCTTC CSAEGAGNYGYTF
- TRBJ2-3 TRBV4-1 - TGCGCCAGCAGCCAAAGAGGAGTGGGGGGAGTCACAGATACGCAGTATTTT CASSQRGVGGVTDTQYF
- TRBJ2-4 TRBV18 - TGTGCCAGCTCACCGGGGACAACCGCCAAAAACATTCAGTACTTC CASSPGTTAKNIQYF
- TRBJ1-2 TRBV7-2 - TGTGCCAGCAGCAGTCCAGGCGGGGGGCGAAACTATGGCTACACCTTC CASSSPGGGRNYGYTF
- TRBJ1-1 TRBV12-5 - TGTGCTAGTTGCACCGACGGGGGGCGGGGGGCTGAAGCTTTCTTT CASCTDGGRGAEAFF
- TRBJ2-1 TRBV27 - TGTGCCAGCAGTCCCCAGCCGGCGGATAATGAGCAGTTCTTC CASSPQPADNEQFF
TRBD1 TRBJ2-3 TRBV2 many TGTGCCAGCAGACAGGGGGCAGATACGCAGTATTTT CASRQGADTQYF
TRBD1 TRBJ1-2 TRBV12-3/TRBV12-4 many TGTGCCAGCGGCGCGGACAGGGTTGGATATGGCTACACCTTC CASGADRVGYGYTF
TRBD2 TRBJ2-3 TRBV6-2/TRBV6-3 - TGTGCCAGCAGGCTAGCGGGGGAAAATACAGATACGCAGTATTTT CASRLAGENTDTQYF
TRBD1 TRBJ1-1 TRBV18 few TGTGCCAGCTCACGGGACAGTAGCACTGAAGCTTTCTTT CASSRDSSTEAFF
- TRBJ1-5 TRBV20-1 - TGCAGTGCTAGTCTCGGCTTTAGCAATCAGCCCCAGCATTTT CSASLGFSNQPQHF
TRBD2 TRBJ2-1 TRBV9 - TGTGCCAGCAGCGTAGGGCCTAGCGGGGGCCCCGTGGTCTACGAGCAGTTCTTC CASSVGPSGGPVVYEQFF
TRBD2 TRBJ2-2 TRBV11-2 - TGTGCCAGCAGCTTACCCAAAACAAGACTAGCGGGCCAAAGGTGGGACACCGGGGAGCTGTTTTTT CASSLPKTRLAGQRWDTGELFF
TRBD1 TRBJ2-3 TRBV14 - TGTGCCAGCAGCCGCCACCAGACGGACAGGCCTCTCGACACAGATACGCAGTATTTT CASSRHQTDRPLDTDTQYF
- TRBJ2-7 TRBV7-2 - TGTGCCAGCAGCTTACCCCCGGGCTCCGAGCAGTACTTC CASSLPPGSEQYF
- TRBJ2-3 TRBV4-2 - TGTGCCAGCAGCCAAGATCGGGGGGCCCGCACAGATACGCAGTATTTT CASSQDRGARTDTQYF
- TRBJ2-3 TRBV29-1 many TGCAGCGTGGGGAGCACAGATACGCAGTATTTT CSVGSTDTQYF
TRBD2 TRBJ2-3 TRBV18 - TGTGCCAACTCACCCGCTAGCGGGGCGACAGATACGCAGTATTTT CANSPASGATDTQYF
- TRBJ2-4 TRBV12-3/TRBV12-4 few TGTGCCAGCAGTTTCCGAGGCGTCGAGTCCAAAAACATTCAGTACTTC CASSFRGVESKNIQYF
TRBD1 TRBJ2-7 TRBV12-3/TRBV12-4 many TGTGCCAGCAGTTACGGTGGACAGGGAATTTACGAGCAGTACTTC CASSYGGQGIYEQYF
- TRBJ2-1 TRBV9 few TGTGCCAGCAGCGTAGTTGTCAACAATGAGCAGTTCTTC CASSVVVNNEQFF
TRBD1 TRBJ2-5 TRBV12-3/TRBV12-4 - TGTGCCAGCAGGGAGACAGGGCCCGCTCTAGAGCAGTACTTC CASRETGPALEQYF
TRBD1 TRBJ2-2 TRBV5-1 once TGCGCCAGCAGCTCCCAAACCGGGACAGGCGCCGGGGAGCTGTTTTTT CASSSQTGTGAGELFF
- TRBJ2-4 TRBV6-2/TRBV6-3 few TGTGCCAGCACCATTGGGCCGTCGGAGCAGTACTTC CASTIGPSEQYF
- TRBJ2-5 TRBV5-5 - TGTGCCAGCAGCTTGCCGGGACGCTTGGAGGCCCAGTACTTC CASSLPGRLEAQYF
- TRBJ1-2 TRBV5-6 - TGTGCCAACAGCTTGGGTGTTAACTATGGCTACACCTTC CANSLGVNYGYTF